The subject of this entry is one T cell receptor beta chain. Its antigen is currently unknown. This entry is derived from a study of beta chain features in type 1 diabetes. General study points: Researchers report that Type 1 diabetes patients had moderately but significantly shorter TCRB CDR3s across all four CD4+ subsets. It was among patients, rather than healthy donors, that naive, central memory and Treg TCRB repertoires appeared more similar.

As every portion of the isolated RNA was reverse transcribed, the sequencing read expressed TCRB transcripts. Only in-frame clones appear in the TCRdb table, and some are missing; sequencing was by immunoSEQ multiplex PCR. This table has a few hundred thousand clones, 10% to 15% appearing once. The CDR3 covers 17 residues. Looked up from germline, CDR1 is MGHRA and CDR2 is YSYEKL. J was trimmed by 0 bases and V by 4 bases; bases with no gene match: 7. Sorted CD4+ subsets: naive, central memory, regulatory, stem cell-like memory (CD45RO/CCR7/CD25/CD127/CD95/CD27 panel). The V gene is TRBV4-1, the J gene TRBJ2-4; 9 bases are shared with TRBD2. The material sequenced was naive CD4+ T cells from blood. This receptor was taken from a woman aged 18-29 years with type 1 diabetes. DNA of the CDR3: TGCGCCAGCAGCCCTCTTAGCGGGGGACTAGCCAAAAACATTCAGTACTTC. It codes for CASSPLSGGLAKNIQYF.